This T cell receptor (beta chain) was profiled in a study of response to subunit inactivated influenza vaccine. Study findings and constraints: The authors suggested that every seasonal influenza vaccination recruits few new T cells.

Germline lookup yields CDR1 DFQATT and CDR2 SNEGSKA (reference sequence). The CDR3 consists of 15 residues. Notes on this clonotype: Its specificity is unknown. At one of its ends the junction is not consistent with the germline gene, which may arise from a read error.

TCRdb re-called the RT-PCR reads through MiXCR, storing one row per CDR3 protein. The sample includes about 240,000 distinct CDR3 sequences, more than 10% of them seen just once. The clonotype originates from a man between 50 and 59 years old who received an inactivated influenza vaccine. Sequenced material: non-naive T cells sorted from PBMCs, taken 14 to 15 days before vaccination. J is TRBJ2-1 and V is TRBV20-1; 8 bases fit TRBD2. The CDR3 coding sequence is TGCATTGCTAGAGTCCCCGGGACTAGAGCGAATGAGCAGTTCTTC. This gives the protein CIARVPGTRANEQFF.